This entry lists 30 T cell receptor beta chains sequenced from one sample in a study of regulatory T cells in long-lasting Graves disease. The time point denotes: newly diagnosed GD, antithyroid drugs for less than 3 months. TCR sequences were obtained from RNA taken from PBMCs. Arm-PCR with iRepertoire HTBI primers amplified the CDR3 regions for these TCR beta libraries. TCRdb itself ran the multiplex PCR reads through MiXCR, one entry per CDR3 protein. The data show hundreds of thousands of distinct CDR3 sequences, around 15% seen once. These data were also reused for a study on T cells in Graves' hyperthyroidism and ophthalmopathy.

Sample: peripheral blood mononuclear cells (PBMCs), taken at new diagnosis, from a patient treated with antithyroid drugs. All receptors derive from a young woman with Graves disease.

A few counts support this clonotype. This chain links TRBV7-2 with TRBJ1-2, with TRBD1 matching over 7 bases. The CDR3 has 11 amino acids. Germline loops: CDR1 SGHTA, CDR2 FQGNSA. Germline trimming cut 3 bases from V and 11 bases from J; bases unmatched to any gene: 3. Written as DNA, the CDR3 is TGTGCCAGCAGCTTGGGACAGACTTACACCTTC. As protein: CASSLGQTYTF.

The CDR3, as DNA: TGCAGCGTTGCCGGGGACAGGGGGGTATCCTACGAGCAGTACTTC. It specifies CSVAGDRGVSYEQYF. The chain carries TRBV29-1 and TRBJ2-7, with 11 positions matching TRBD1. The germline V gene has CDR1 SQVTM and CDR2 ANQGSEA. The CDR3 is 15 residues long. V shed 4 bases and J 1 base; nucleotides not matched to a gene: 6.

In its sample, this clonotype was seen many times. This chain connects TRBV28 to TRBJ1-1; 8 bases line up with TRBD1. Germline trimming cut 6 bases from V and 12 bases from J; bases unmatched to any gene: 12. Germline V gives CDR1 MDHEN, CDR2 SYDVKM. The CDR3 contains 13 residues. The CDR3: CASRGQASLVTFF. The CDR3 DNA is TGTGCCAGCAGGGGACAGGCGTCTTTGGTAACTTTCTTT.

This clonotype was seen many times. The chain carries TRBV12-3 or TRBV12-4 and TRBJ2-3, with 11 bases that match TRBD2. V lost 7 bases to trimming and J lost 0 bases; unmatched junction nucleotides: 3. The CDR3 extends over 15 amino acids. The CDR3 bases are TGTGCCAGCACCAGGACTAGCGGGAGCACAGATACGCAGTATTTT. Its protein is CASTRTSGSTDTQYF.

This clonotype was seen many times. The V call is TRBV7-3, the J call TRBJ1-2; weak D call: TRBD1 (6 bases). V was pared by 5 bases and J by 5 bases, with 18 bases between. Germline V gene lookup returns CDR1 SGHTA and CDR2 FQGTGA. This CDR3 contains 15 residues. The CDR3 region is CASSPGQPGGYGYTF. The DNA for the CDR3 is TGTGCCAGCAGCCCCGGACAGCCGGGCGGTTATGGCTACACCTTC.

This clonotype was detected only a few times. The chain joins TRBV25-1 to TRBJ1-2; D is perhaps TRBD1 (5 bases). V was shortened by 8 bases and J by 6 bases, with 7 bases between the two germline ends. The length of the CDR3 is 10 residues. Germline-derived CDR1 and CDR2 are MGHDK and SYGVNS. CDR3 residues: CASQGDGYTF. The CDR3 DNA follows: TGTGCCAGCCAGGGTGATGGCTACACCTTC.

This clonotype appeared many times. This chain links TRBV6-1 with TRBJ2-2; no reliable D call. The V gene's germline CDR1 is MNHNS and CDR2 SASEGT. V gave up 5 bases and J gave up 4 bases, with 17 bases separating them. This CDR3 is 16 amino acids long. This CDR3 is CASSRIMGQSTGELFF. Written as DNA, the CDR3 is TGTGCCAGCAGTAGAATAATGGGCCAATCCACCGGGGAGCTGTTTTTT.

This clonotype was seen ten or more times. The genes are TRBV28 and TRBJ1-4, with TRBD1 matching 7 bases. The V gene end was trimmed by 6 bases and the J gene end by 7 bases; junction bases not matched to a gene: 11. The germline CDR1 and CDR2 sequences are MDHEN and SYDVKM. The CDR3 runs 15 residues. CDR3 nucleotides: TGTGCCAGCAGCCCCGGGACAGAGATCGCTGAAAAACTGTTTTTT. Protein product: CASSPGTEIAEKLFF.

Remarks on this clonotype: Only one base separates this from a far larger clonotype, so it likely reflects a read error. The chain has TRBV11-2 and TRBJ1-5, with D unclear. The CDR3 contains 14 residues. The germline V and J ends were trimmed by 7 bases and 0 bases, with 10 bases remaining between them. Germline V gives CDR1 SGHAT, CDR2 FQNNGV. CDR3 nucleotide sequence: TGTGCCAGCAATCGTCACTATAGCAATCAGCCCCAGCATTTT. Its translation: CASNRHYSNQPQHF.

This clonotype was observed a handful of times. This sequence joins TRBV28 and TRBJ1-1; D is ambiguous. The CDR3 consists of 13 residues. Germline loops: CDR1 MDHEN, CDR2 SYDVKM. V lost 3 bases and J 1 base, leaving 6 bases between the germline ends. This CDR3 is CASSFFANTEAFF. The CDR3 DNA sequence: TGTGCCAGCAGTTTTTTCGCGAACACTGAAGCTTTCTTT.

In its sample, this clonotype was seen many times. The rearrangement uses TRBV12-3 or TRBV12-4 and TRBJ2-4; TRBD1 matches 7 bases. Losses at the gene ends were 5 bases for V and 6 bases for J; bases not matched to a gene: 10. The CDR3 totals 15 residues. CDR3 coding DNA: TGTGCCAGCAGTCCAGGGGGAGCCGAGGGAAACATTCAGTACTTC. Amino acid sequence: CASSPGGAEGNIQYF.

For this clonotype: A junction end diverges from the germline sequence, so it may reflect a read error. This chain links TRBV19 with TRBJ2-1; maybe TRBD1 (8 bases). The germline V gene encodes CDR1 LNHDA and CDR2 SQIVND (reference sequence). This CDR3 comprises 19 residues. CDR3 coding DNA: TGTGCCAGTAGTATGGGGGGGGAATTCCGGGACAGGTTAAACAATGAGCAGCTCTTC. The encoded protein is CASSMGGEFRDRLNNEQLF.

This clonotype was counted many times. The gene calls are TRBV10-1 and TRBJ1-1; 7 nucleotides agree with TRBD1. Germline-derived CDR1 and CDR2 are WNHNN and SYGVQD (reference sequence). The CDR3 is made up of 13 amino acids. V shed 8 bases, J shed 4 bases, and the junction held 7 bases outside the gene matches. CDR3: CASQGQLGTEAFF. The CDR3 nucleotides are TGCGCCAGCCAGGGACAGCTGGGCACTGAAGCTTTCTTT.

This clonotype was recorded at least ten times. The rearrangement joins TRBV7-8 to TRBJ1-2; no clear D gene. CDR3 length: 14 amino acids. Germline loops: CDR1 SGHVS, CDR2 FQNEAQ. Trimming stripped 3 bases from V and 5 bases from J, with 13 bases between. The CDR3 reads CASSLTPDLYGYTF. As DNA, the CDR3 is TGTGCCAGCAGCTTGACACCGGACCTTTATGGCTACACCTTC.

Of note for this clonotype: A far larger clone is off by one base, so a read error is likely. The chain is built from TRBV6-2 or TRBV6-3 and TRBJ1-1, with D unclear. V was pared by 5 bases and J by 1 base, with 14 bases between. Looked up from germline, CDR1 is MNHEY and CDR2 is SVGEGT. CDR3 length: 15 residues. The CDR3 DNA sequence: TGTGCCAGCAGTGACCGGACTCACAAGAACACTGAAGCTTTCTTT. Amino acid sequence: CASSDRTHKNTEAFF.

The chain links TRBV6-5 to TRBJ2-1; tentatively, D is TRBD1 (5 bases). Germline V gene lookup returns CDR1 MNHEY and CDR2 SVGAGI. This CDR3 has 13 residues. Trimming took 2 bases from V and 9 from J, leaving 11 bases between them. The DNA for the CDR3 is TGTGCCAGCAGTTACACAGGACCGCGTGAGCAGTTCTTC. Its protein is CASSYTGPREQFF.

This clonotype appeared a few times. This chain's CDR3 is CASKALTVMNTEAFF. In DNA form, the CDR3 reads TGTGCCAGCAAAGCTCTCACAGTTATGAACACTGAAGCTTTCTTT. This chain links TRBV28 with TRBJ1-1; D gene ambiguous. Per the germline V gene, CDR1 is MDHEN and CDR2 is SYDVKM. CDR3 length: 15 residues. Trimming removed 7 bases at V and 0 bases at J, with 15 bases between. Full variable domain (missing parts from reference TRBV28 and TRBJ1-1): DVKVTQSSRYLVKRTGEKVFLECVQDMDHENMFWYRQDPGLGLRLIYFSYDVKMKEKGDIPEGYSVSREKKERFSLILESASTNQTSMYLCASKALTVMNTEAFFGQGTRLTVV.

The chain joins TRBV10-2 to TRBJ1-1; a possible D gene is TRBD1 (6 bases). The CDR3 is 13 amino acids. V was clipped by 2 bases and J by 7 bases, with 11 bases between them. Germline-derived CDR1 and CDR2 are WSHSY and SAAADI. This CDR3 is CASSEGPRGEAFF. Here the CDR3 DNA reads TGCGCCAGCAGTGAGGGCCCCAGGGGTGAAGCTTTCTTT.

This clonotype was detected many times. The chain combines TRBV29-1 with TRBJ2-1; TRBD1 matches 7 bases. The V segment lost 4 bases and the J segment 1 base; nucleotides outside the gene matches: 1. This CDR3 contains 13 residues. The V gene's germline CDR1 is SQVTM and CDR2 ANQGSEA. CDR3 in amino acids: CSVGQGSYNEQFF. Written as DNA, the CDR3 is TGCAGCGTTGGACAGGGTTCCTACAATGAGCAGTTCTTC.

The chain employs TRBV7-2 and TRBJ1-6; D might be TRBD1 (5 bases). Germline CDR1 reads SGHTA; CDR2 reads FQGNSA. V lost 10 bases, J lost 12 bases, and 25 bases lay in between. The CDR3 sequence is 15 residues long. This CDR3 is CATQAPSRGSRPLHF. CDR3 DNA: TGTGCCACCCAGGCGCCCAGTCGGGGGTCGCGACCCCTCCACTTT.

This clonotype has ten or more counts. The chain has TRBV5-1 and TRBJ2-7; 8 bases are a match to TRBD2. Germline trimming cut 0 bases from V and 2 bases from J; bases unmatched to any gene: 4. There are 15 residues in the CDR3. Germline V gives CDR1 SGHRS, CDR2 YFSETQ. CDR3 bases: TGCGCCAGCAGCTTGGCCTCGGGACTAGCCTACGAGCAGTACTTC. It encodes CASSLASGLAYEQYF.

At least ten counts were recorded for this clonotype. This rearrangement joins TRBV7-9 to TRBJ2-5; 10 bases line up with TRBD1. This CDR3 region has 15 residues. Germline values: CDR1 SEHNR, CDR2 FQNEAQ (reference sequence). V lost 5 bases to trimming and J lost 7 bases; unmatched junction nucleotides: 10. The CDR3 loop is CASSQSTGGLGTQYF. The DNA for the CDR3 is TGTGCCAGCAGCCAATCGACAGGGGGCCTGGGGACCCAGTACTTC.

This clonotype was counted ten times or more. The CDR3 region has the DNA TGTGCCAGCAGCCTACTAGCGCCCGGCACCGGGGAGCTGTTTTTT. It encodes CASSLLAPGTGELFF. The chain recombines TRBV12-3 or TRBV12-4 with TRBJ2-2, with 7 bases identical to TRBD2. Trimming took 6 bases from V and 4 from J; bases not matched to a gene: 8. The CDR3 is made up of 15 amino acids.

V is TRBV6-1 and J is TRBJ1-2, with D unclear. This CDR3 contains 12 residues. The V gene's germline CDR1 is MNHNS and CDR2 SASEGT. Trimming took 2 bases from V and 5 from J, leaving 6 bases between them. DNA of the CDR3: TGTGCCAGCAGTGAATACTGGTATGGCTACACCTTC. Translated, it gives CASSEYWYGYTF.

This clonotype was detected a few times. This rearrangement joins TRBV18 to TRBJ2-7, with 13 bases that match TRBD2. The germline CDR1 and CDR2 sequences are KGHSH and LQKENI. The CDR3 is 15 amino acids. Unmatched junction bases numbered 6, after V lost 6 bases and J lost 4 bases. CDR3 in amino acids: CASSPTSGRQYEQYF. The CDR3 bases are TGTGCCAGCTCCCCGACTAGCGGGAGGCAGTACGAGCAGTACTTC.

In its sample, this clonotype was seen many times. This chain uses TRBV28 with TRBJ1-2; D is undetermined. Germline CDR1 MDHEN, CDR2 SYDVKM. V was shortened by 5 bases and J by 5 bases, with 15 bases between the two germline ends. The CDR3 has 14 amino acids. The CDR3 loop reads CASSPIPLGYGYTF. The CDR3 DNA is TGTGCCAGCAGTCCGATCCCCCTTGGGTATGGCTACACCTTC.

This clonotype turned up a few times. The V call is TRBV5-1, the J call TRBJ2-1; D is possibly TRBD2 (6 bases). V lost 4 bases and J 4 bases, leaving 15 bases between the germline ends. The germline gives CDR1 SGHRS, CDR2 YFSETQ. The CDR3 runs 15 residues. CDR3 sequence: CASSPGGAGYNEQFF. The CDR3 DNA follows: TGCGCCAGCAGCCCGGGCGGGGCCGGGTACAATGAGCAGTTCTTC. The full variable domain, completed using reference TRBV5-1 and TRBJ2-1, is KAGVTQTPRYLIKTRGQQVTLSCSPISGHRSVSWYQQTPGQGLQFLFEYFSETQRNKGNFPGRFSGRQFSNSRSEMNVSTLELGDSALYLCASSPGGAGYNEQFFGPGTRLTVL.

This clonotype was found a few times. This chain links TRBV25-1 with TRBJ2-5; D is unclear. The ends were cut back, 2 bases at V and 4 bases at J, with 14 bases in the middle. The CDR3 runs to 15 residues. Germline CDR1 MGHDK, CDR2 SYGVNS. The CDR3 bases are TGTGCCAGCAGTGAAACTCTCCTGGTTGGAGAGACCCAGTACTTC. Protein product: CASSETLLVGETQYF.

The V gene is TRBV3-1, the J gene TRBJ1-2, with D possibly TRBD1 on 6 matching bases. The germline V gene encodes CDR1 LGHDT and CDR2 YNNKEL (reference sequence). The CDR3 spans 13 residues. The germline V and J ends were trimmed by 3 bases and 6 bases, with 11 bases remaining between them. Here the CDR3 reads CASSHQGMDGYTF. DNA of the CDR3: TGTGCCAGCAGCCATCAGGGGATGGATGGCTACACCTTC.

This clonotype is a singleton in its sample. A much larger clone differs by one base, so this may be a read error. The CDR3 region has the DNA TGTGCCAGCAGCTCAGAGGGTGGACAAGAGACCCAGTACTTC. This encodes CASSSEGGQETQYF. This rearrangement joins TRBV7-8 to TRBJ2-5, with a weak D call TRBD2 (5 bases). The CDR3 consists of 14 residues. CDR1 is SGHVS and CDR2 is FQNEAQ in the germline V gene. Trimming left V 4 bases short and J 2 bases short, with 11 bases between.